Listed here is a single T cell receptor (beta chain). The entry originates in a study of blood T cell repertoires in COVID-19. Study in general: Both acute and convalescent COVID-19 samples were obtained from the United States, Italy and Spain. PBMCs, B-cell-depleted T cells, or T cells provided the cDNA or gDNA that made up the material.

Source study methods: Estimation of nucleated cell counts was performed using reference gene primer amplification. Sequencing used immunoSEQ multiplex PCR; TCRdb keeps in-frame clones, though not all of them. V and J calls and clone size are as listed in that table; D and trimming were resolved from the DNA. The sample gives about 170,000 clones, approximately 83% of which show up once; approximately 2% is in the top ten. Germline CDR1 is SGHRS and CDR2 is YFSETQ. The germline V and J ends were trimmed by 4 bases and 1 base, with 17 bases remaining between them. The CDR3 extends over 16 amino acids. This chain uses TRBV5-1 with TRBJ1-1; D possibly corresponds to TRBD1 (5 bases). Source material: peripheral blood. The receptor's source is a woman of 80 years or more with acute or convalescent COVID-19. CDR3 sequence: CASSPRGGMENTEAFF. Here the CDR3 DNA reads TGCGCCAGCAGCCCGCGGGGGGGAATGGAGAACACTGAAGCTTTCTTT.